This paragraph covers one T cell receptor beta chain sequence. Antigen specificity is unknown. This CDR3 is 13 amino acids long. V lost 1 base to trimming and J lost 4 bases, with 7 bases between them. CDR1 and CDR2 (germline): LGHNA, YSLEER. This sample is part of a study of a mutant IDH1 vaccine in newly diagnosed glioma. Study in general: Once 4-6 weeks had passed after radiotherapy alone, vaccination started, or it started with temozolomide cycles. Patients had received radiotherapy, temozolomide, or both previously, most receiving both.

Study results and caveats: Pseudoprogression appeared independent of alterations in top peripheral clonotypes.

Time point specified: week 47, end of study. Each dose delivered 300 ug of mutant IDH1 20-mer peptide subcutaneously with imiquimod. Across weeks 1, 3, 5, 7, 11, 15, 19 and 23, patients received a vaccination each time, eight in all. Profiled with immunoSEQ multiplex PCR; TCRdb holds only in-frame clones, not every one. This table holds about 60,000 clones, roughly four fifths found once. The chain recombines TRBV4-3 with TRBJ2-5; D call uncertain. This clonotype was obtained from a woman between 45 and 60 years old with glioma. This specimen consisted of PBMCs, obtained from a glioma patient whose treatment included an IDH1 peptide vaccine. CDR3 loop: CASSQGIGETQYF. The CDR3 DNA reads TGCGCCAGCAGCCAAGGGATAGGAGAGACCCAGTACTTC.